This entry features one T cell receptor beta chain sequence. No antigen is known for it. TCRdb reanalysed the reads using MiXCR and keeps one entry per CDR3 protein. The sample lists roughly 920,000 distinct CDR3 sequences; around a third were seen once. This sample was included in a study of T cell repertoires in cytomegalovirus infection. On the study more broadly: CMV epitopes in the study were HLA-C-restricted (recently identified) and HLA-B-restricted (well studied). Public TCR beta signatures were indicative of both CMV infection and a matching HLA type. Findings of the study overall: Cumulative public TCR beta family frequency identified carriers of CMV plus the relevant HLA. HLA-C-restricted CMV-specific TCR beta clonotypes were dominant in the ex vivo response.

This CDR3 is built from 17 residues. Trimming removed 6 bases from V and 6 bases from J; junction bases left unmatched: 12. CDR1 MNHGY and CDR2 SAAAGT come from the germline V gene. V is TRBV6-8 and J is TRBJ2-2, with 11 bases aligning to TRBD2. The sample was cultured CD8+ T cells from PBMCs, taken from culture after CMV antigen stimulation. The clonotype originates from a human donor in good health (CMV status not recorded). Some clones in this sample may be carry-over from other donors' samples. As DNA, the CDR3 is TGTGCCAGCAGGTACGGTCTAGCGGGGGGCCCATCCGGGGAGCTGTTTTTT. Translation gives CASRYGLAGGPSGELFF.